This T cell receptor (beta chain) was sequenced during a study of cytomegalovirus exposure and HLA in healthy donors. The overall study: Of the donors genotyped, several hundred in all, 65% to 90% fell in the Caucasian-associated ancestry cluster.

With respect to this clone: The target antigen is unknown.

Study-wide findings and caveats: There were under 200 TCR beta chains listed as cytomegalovirus-associated.

Participants comprised healthy donors of bone marrow. The PCR was carried out with 60 Vbeta primers and 13 Jbeta primers. The assay was immunoSEQ multiplex PCR, and TCRdb's table has in-frame clones only and misses some. The sample has about 210,000 clones; around 87% are singletons. Sequencing was done on a sample of PBMCs. The sequence came from a boy aged 2 to 9 in good health and CMV-seronegative.

CDR3 sequence reads: CASSLAQAGASYEQYF. The CDR3 DNA reads TGTGCCAGCAGCTTAGCACAGGCTGGGGCCTCCTACGAGCAGTACTTC. V gene TRBV11-2 combines with J gene TRBJ2-7; D possibly corresponds to TRBD1 (5 bases). This CDR3 has 16 residues. Germline CDR1 SGHAT, CDR2 FQNNGV. Trimming shortened V by 1 base and J by 0 bases, and 13 bases separated the two germline ends.